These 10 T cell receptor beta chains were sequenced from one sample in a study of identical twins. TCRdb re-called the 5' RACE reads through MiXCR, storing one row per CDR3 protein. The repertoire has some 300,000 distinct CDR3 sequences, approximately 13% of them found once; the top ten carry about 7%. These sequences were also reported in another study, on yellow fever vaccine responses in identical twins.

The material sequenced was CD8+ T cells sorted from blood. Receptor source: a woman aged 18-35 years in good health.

CDR3 coding DNA: TGTGCCAGCAGCTTAGCCCAGAGCAACCACGAGCAGTACTTC. The encoded protein is CASSLAQSNHEQYF. This chain joins TRBV7-6 and TRBJ2-7; D gene ambiguous. This CDR3 spans 14 amino acids. Trimming pared 0 bases from V and 5 bases from J, leaving 11 bases between. Per germline, CDR1 SGHVS and CDR2 FNYEAQ.

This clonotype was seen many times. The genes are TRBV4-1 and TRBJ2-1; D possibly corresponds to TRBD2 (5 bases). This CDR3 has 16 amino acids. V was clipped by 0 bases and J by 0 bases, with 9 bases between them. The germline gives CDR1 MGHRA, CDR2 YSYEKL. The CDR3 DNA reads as TGCGCCAGCAGCCAAGAGGCTAGCAGCTCCTACAATGAGCAGTTCTTC. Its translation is CASSQEASSSYNEQFF.

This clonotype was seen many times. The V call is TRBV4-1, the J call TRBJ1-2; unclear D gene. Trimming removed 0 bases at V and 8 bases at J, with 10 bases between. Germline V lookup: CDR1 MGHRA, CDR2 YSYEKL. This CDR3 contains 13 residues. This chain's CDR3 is CASSQDKAEGYTF. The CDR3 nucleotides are TGCGCCAGCAGCCAAGATAAGGCAGAAGGCTACACCTTC.

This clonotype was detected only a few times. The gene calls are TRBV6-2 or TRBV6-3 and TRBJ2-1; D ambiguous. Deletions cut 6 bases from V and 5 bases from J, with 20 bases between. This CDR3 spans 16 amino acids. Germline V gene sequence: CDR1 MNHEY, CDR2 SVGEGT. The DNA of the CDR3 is TGTGCCAGCAGCAGCGATAGGACGTACGGCGACAATGAGCAGTTCTTC. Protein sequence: CASSSDRTYGDNEQFF.

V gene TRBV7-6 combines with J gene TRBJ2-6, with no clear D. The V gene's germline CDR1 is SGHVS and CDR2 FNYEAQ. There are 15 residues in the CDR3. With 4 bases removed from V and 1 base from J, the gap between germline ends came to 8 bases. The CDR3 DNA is TGTGCCAGCAGCTGGCAGCCGTCTGGGGCCAACGTCCTGACTTTC. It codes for CASSWQPSGANVLTF.

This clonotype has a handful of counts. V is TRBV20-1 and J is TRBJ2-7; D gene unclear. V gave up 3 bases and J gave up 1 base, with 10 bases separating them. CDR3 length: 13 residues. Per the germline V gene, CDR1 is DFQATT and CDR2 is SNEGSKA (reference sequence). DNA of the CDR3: TGCAGTGCTAGTTCGGCCGTATCCTACGAGCAGTACGTC. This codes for CSASSAVSYEQYV.

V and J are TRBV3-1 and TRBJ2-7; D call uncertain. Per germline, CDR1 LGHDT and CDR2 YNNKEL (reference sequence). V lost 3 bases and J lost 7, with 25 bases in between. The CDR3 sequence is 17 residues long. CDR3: CASSQGFGPSLTWEQYF. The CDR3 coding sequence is TGTGCCAGCAGCCAGGGGTTCGGCCCGTCCCTCACGTGGGAGCAGTACTTC.

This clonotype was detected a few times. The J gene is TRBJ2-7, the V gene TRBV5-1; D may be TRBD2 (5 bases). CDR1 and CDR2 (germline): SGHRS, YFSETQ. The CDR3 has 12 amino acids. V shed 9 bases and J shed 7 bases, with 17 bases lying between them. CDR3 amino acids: CANVPFPGEQYV. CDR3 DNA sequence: TGCGCCAATGTCCCCTTCCCGGGGGAGCAGTACGTC.

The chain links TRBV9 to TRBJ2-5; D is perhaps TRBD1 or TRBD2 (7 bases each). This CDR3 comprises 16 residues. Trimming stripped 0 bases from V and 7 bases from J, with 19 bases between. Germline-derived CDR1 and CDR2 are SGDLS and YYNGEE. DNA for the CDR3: TGTGCCAGCAGCGTAGCCCGACAGGGCCCGGGGGGGACCCAGTACTTC. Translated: CASSVARQGPGGTQYF. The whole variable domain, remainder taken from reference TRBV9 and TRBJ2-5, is DSGVTQTPKHLITATGQRVTLRCSPRSGDLSVYWYQQSLDQGLQFLIQYYNGEERAKGNILERFSAQQFPDLHSELNLSSLELGDSALYFCASSVARQGPGGTQYFGPGTRLLVL.

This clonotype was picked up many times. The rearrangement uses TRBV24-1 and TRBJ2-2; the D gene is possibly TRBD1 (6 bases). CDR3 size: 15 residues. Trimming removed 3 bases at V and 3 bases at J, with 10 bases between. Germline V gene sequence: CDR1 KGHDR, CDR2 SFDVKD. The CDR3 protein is CATSDTGTDTGELFF. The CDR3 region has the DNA TGTGCCACCAGTGATACAGGGACCGACACCGGGGAGCTGTTTTTT.